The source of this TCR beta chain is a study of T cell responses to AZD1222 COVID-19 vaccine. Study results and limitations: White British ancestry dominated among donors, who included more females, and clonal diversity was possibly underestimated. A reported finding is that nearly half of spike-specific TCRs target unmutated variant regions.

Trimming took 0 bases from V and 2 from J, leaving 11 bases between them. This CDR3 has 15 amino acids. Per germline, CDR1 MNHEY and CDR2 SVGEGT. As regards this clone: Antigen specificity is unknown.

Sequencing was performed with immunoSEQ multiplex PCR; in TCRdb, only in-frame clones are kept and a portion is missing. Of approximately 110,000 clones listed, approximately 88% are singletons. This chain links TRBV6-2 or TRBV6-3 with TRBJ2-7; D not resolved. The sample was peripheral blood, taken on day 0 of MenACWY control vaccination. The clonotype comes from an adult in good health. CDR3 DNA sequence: TGTGCCAGCAGTTACTCGGCCGGGTTGGCCTACGAGCAGTACTTC. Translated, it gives CASSYSAGLAYEQYF.